This T cell receptor (beta chain) was sequenced for a study of Ad26.COV2.S vaccination and SARS-CoV-2 variants. Whole-study context: Doses of Ad26.COV2.S were injected into muscle once or twice, 56 days apart. Findings and caveats of the study: Total responses of T cells may have been underestimated by the analyses of TCR breadth and depth.

The data were produced by immunoSEQ multiplex PCR, yet TCRdb's version contains in-frame clones alone and is incomplete. This sample yields some 350,000 clones, of which around 84% are seen a single time; roughly 3.1% belongs to the top ten. On this clone itself: Its antigen is not identified.

The V gene's germline CDR1 is LGHNA and CDR2 YSLEER. The V end was cut by 5 bases, the J end by 3 bases, with 5 bases between. The CDR3 extends over 11 amino acids. As to treatment: 19 received Ad26.COV2.S at low or high dose, single or two shots; a few received placebo; per-sample allocation not given. At day 63 after the first vaccine or placebo injection, samples were drawn. An adult of 18-55 years in Boston served as donor. The sequence came from a person between 18 and 65 years old who received the Ad26.COV2.S COVID-19 vaccine or a placebo. This specimen consisted of peripheral blood, obtained in a trial of Ad26.COV2.S vaccine versus placebo. The rearrangement uses TRBV4-3 and TRBJ2-7; D remains ambiguous. CDR3 coding DNA: TGCGCCAGCAGCTCGGGCTACGAGCAGTACTTC. Amino acid sequence: CASSSGYEQYF.